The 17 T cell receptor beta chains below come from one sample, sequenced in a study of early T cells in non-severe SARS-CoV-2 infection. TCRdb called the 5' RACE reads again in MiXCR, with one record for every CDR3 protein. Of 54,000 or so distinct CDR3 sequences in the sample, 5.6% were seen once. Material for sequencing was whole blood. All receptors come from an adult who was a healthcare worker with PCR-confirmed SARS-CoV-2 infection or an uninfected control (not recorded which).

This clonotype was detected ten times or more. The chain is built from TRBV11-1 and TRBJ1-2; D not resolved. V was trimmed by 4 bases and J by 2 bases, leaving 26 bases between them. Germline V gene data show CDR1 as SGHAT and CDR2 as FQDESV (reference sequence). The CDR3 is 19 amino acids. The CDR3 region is CASSSPKRVRVKENYGYTF. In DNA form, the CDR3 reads TGTGCCAGCAGCTCGCCGAAGAGGGTCCGGGTTAAGGAGAACTATGGCTACACCTTC.

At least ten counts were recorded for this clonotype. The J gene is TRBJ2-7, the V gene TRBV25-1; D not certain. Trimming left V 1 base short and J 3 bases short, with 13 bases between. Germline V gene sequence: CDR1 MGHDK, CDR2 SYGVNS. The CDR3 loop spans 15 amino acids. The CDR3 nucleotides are TGTGCCAGCAGTGAATCTGGTGAGGTGGGCTACGAGCAGTACTTC. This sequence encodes CASSESGEVGYEQYF.

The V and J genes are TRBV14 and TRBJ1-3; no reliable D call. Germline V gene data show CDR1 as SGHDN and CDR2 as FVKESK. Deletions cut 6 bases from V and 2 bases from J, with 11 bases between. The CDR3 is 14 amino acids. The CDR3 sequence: CASRRIGPGNTIYF. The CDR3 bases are TGTGCCAGCAGGCGGATTGGCCCTGGAAACACCATATATTTT.

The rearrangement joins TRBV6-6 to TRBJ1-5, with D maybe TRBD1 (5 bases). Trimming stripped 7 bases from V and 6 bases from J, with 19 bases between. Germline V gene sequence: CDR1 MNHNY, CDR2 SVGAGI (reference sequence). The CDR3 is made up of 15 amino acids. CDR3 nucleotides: TGTGCCAGCACCCTACTGGGGTCCGGGACTCAGCCCCAGCATTTT. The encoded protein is CASTLLGSGTQPQHF.

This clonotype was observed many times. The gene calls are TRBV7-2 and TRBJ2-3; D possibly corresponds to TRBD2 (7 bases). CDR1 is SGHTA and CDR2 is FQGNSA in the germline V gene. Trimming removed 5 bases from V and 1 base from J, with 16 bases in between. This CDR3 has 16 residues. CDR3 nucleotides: TGTGCCAGCAGCCCCGGGGCGGGGGCTGGCACAGATACGCAGTATTTT. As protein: CASSPGAGAGTDTQYF.

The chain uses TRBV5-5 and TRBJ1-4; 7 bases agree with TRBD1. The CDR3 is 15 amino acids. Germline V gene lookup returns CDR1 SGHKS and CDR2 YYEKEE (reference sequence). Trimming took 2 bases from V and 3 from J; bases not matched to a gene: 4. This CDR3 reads CASSFRGSANEKLFF. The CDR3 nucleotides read TGTGCCAGCAGCTTCAGGGGGTCGGCTAATGAAAAACTGTTTTTT. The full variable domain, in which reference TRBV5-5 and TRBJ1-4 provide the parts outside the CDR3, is DAGVTQSPTHLIKTRGQQVTLRCSPISGHKSVSWYQQVLGQGPQFIFQYYEKEERGRGNFPDRFSARQFPNYSSELNVNALLLGDSALYLCASSFRGSANEKLFFGSGTQLSVL.

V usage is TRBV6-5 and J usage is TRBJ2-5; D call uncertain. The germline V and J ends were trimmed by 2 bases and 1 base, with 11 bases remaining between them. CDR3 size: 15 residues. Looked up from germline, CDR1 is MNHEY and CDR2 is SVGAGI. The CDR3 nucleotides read TGTGCCAGCAGTTACCGCAATCGCGGCCAAGAGACCCAGTACTTC. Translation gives CASSYRNRGQETQYF.

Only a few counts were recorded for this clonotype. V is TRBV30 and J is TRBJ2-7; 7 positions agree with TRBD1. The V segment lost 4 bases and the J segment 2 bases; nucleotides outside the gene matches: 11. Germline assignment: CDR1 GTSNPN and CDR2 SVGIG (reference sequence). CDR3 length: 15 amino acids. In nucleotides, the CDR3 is TGTGCCTGGACCTTACAGGGGAAGAGTCCCTACGAGCAGTACTTC. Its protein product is CAWTLQGKSPYEQYF.

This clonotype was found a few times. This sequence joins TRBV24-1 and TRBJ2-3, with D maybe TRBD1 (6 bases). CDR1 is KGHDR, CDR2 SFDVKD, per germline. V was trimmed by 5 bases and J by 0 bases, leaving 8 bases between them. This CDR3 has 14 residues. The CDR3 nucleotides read TGTGCCACCAGTGCAACAGGGAGCACAGATACGCAGTATTTT. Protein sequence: CATSATGSTDTQYF.

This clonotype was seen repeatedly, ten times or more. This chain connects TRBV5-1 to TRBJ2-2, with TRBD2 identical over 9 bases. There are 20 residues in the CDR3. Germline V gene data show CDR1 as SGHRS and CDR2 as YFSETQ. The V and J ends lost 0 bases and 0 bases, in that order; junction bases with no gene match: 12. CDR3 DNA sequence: TGCGCCAGCAGCTTGGTTCCTCGGTCTAGCGGGGCCCCGAACACCGGGGAGCTGTTTTTT. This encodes CASSLVPRSSGAPNTGELFF. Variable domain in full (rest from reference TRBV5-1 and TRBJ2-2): KAGVTQTPRYLIKTRGQQVTLSCSPISGHRSVSWYQQTPGQGLQFLFEYFSETQRNKGNFPGRFSGRQFSNSRSEMNVSTLELGDSALYLCASSLVPRSSGAPNTGELFFGEGSRLTVL.

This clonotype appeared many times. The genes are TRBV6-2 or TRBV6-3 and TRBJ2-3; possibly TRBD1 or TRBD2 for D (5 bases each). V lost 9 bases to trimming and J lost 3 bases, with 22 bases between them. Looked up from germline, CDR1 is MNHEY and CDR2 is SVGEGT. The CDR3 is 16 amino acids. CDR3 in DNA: TGTGCCAGTAAACCGGGACGACCTCACCAGACAGATACGCAGTATTTT. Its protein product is CASKPGRPHQTDTQYF.

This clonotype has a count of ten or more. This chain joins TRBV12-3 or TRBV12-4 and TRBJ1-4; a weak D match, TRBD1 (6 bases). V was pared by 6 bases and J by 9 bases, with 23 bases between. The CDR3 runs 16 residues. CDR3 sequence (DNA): TGTGCCAGCAGCACTTTTTCGGGGGCGCGATCGAAAAAACTGTTTTTT. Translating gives CASSTFSGARSKKLFF.

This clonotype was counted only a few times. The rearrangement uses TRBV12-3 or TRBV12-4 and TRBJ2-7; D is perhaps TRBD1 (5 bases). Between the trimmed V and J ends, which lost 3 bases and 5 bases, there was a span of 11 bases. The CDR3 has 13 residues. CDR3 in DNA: TGTGCCAGCAGTTTCAGGCAGGGCCACGAGCAGTACTTC. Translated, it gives CASSFRQGHEQYF.

The CDR3 sequence is CASSQVSTDTQYF. CDR3 in DNA: TGCGCCAGCAGCCAGGTCAGCACAGATACGCAGTATTTT. The chain links TRBV4-3 to TRBJ2-3; D ambiguous. Germline loops: CDR1 LGHNA, CDR2 YSLEER. This CDR3 is built from 13 residues. Trimming took 3 bases from V and 0 from J, leaving 4 bases between them.

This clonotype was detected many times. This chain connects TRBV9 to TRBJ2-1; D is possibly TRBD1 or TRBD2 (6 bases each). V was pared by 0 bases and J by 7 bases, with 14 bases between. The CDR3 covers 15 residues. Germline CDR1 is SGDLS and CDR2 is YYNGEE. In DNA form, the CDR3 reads TGTGCCAGCAGCGTAGGGGACTCCCAGGGGAATGAGCAGTTCTTC. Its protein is CASSVGDSQGNEQFF.

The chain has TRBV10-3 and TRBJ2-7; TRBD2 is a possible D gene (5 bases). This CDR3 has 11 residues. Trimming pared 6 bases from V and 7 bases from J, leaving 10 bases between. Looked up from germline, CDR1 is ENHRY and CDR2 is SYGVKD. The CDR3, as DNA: TGTGCCATCAGCAACCCGGGAGAGCAGTACTTC. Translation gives CAISNPGEQYF.

The CDR3 nucleotides are TGTGCCAGCAGAAGTGGTCCTCGGCAGCCCCAGCATTTT. Amino acid sequence: CASRSGPRQPQHF. V gene TRBV6-2 or TRBV6-3 combines with J gene TRBJ1-5; D remains ambiguous. V was pared by 6 bases and J by 7 bases, with 13 bases between. The CDR3 is made up of 13 amino acids. CDR1 and CDR2 from the germline V gene are MNHEY and SVGEGT.